The 9 T cell receptor beta chains in this list originate from one sample, sequenced in a study of PD-L1 blockade in urothelial cancer (dated by TCRdb to 2016 to 2017). Library creation used the immunoSEQ multiplex PCR assay. In TCRdb, the immuneACCESS table is reduced to in-frame sequences with V and J assigned. These tables do not hold every clone; where another copy was compared, an unresolved V gene accounts for under half, and the others remain unexplained. This sample gives more than 90,000 clones in total; around 87% of them show up just once. Approximately 2% of the sample is taken by the ten largest. This sample's time point label indicates: pretreatment peripheral blood. Sequenced here: PBMCs, sampled around atezolizumab (anti-PD-L1) treatment. Source of these receptors: a man between 60 and 70 years old with urothelial cancer.

The J gene is TRBJ2-7, the V gene TRBV27, with D possibly being TRBD2 (6 bases). From germline, CDR1 is MNHEY and CDR2 SMNVEV (reference sequence). The CDR3 contains 13 residues. The ends were cut back, 6 bases at V and 4 bases at J, with 13 bases in the middle. CDR3 protein: CASRPPGAYEQYF. The CDR3 DNA follows: TGTGCCAGCAGACCCCCGGGAGCTTACGAGCAGTACTTC.

The rearrangement joins TRBV19 to TRBJ2-7; no clear D gene. With 1 base removed from V and 1 base from J, the gap between germline ends came to 8 bases. Germline lookup yields CDR1 LNHDA and CDR2 SQIVND (reference sequence). This CDR3 is built from 14 residues. Written as DNA, the CDR3 is TGTGCCAGTAGTATAGGGGCAGGTTCCTACGAGCAGTACTTC. Its protein product is CASSIGAGSYEQYF.

This chain joins TRBV5-6 and TRBJ1-2; 9 positions agree with TRBD1. Germline assignment: CDR1 SGHDT and CDR2 YYEEEE. This CDR3 spans 14 amino acids. V dropped 9 bases and J dropped 0; count of bases not matched to a gene: 6. Written as DNA, the CDR3 is TGTGCCATTCGTTGGGACAGGGCTAACTATGGCTACACCTTC. Protein product: CAIRWDRANYGYTF. The full variable domain, with the rest looked up from reference TRBV5-6 and TRBJ1-2, is DAGVTQSPTHLIKTRGQQVTLRCSPKSGHDTVSWYQQALGQGPQFIFQYYEEEERQRGNFPDRFSGHQFPNYSSELNVNALLLGDSALYLCAIRWDRANYGYTFGSGTRLTVV.

This chain connects TRBV6-5 to TRBJ1-1; maybe TRBD1 (5 bases). V was trimmed by 6 bases and J by 5 bases, leaving 16 bases between them. Germline values: CDR1 MNHEY, CDR2 SVGAGI. The CDR3 loop spans 14 amino acids. CDR3 in amino acids: CASSQGATWTEAFF. CDR3 in DNA: TGTGCCAGCAGCCAAGGGGCTACATGGACTGAAGCTTTCTTT.

V is TRBV2 and J is TRBJ1-2; D is possibly TRBD1 (6 bases). The V and J ends lost 6 bases and 6 bases respectively, with 14 bases between them. CDR1 and CDR2 from the germline V gene are SNHLY and FYNNEI. CDR3 length equals 13 residues. The CDR3 here is CASRAGVLDGYTF. The CDR3 bases are TGTGCCAGCAGGGCAGGGGTATTAGATGGCTACACCTTC. Supplemented by reference TRBV2 and TRBJ1-2, the full variable domain reads EPEVTQTPSHQVTQMGQEVILRCVPISNHLYFYWYRQILGQKVEFLVSFYNNEISEKSEIFDDQFSVERPDGSNFTLKIRSTKLEDSAMYFCASRAGVLDGYTFGSGTRLTVV.

The chain is built from TRBV4-1 and TRBJ1-2, with 9 bases matching TRBD1. With V trimmed by 4 bases and J by 3 bases, 6 bases remained unmatched. The CDR3 is made up of 15 amino acids. The V gene's germline CDR1 is MGHRA and CDR2 YSYEKL. CDR3 loop: CASSLGRDRDYGYTF. The CDR3 DNA sequence: TGCGCCAGCAGCCTCGGGCGGGACAGGGACTATGGCTACACCTTC.

As concerns this clone: The same CDR3 also results from other DNA sequences found in this sample. The rearrangement links TRBV5-1 to TRBJ2-2; 8 nucleotides agree with TRBD2. The CDR3 is made up of 14 amino acids. Germline V CDR1 and CDR2: SGHRS, YFSETQ. V gave up 4 bases and J gave up 5 bases; unmatched junction bases: 4. The CDR3 here is CASSNSGVTGELFF. The CDR3 coding sequence is TGCGCCAGCAGCAATAGCGGGGTAACCGGGGAGCTGTTTTTT. Variable domain in full (rest from reference TRBV5-1 and TRBJ2-2): KAGVTQTPRYLIKTRGQQVTLSCSPISGHRSVSWYQQTPGQGLQFLFEYFSETQRNKGNFPGRFSGRQFSNSRSEMNVSTLELGDSALYLCASSNSGVTGELFFGEGSRLTVL.

This chain connects TRBV28 to TRBJ1-1; 7 bases fit TRBD1. This CDR3 has 18 residues. Germline-derived CDR1 and CDR2 are MDHEN and SYDVKM. Trimming removed 7 bases from V and 0 bases from J; junction bases left unmatched: 17. The CDR3 loop reads CASKIMWDRGDMNTEAFF. CDR3 nucleotide sequence: TGTGCCAGCAAGATTATGTGGGACAGAGGAGATATGAACACTGAAGCTTTCTTT.

The rearrangement links TRBV7-9 to TRBJ1-1, with D possibly TRBD1 on 6 matching bases. The CDR3 length is 15 residues. V dropped 1 base and J dropped 0 bases, with 9 bases sitting between them. In germline, CDR1 is SEHNR, CDR2 FQNEAQ (reference sequence). DNA of the CDR3: TGTGCCAGCAGCTTAGTAGGGACATTGAACACTGAAGCTTTCTTT. Amino acids: CASSLVGTLNTEAFF.